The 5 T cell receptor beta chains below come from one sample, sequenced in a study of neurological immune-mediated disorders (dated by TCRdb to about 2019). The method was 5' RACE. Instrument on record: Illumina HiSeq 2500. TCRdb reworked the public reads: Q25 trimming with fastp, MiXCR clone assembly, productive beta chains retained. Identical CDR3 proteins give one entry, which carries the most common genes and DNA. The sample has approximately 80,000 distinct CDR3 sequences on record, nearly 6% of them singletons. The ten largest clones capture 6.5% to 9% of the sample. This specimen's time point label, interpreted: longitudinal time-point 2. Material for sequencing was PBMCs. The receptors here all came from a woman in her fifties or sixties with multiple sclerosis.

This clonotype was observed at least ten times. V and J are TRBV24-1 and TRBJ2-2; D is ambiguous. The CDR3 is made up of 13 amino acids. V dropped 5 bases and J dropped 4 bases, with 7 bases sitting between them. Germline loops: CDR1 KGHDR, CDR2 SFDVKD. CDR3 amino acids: CATSGRVTGELFF. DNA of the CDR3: TGTGCCACCAGTGGCAGAGTCACCGGGGAGCTGTTTTTT.

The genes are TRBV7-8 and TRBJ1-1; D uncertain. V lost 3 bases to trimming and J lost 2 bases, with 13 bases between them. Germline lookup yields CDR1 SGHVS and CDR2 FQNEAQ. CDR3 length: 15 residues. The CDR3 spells CASSFKQLLNTEAFF. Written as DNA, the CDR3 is TGTGCCAGCAGCTTTAAACAGCTACTTAACACTGAAGCTTTCTTT.

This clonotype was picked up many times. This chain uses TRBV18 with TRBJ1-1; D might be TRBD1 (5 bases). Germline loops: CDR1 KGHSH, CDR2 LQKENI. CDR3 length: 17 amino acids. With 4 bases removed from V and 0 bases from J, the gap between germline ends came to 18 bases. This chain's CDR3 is CASSLYSSGGLNTEAFF. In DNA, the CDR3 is TGTGCCAGCTCACTTTACTCGTCGGGGGGATTGAACACTGAAGCTTTCTTT.

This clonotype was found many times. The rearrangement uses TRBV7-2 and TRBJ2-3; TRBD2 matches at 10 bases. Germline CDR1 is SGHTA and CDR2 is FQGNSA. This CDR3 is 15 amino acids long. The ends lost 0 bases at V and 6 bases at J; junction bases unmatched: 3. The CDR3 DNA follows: TGTGCCAGCAGCTTAGCAGCGGGGGGGCCCGATACGCAGTATTTT. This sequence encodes CASSLAAGGPDTQYF.

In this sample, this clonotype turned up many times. The CDR3 sequence is CASSLGTFGTDTQYF. In DNA, the CDR3 is TGTGCCAGCAGCTTGGGGACATTCGGCACAGATACGCAGTATTTT. This chain uses TRBV5-6 with TRBJ2-3; D perhaps matches TRBD1 (5 bases). The germline V and J ends were trimmed by 0 bases and 1 base, with 9 bases remaining between them. The CDR3 runs 15 residues. Germline V lookup: CDR1 SGHDT, CDR2 YYEEEE.